Listed below are T cell receptor beta chains from one sample, sequenced in a study of shared clonotypes between healthy human individuals. Measured with immunoSEQ multiplex PCR; TCRdb has only the in-frame clones, and not every one. Here the sample spans approximately 2.5 million clones, around 94% being singletons. The specimen sequenced was naive CD4+ T cells sorted from blood. Receptors were obtained from a man aged 18 to 35 in good health. Each CDR3 is given with its conserved first and last residue. Each record gives: clone size, D gene, V gene, J gene, CDR3 protein, CDR3 DNA. A D gene is named only where the DNA matches it firmly. Some rows have no size entry. The others give once, few or many, or a class for an expanded clone.

>NA|TRBD2|TRBV7-6|TRBJ2-7
CASSHPTSGQYEQYF
TGTGCCAGCAGCCATCCGACTAGCGGGCAGTACGAGCAGTACTTC
>NA|NA|TRBV6-6|TRBJ2-7
CASSDPGPPYEQYF
TGTGCCAGCAGTGACCCGGGACCGCCCTACGAGCAGTACTTC
>NA|TRBD2|TRBV5-1|TRBJ2-1
CASSLPTSGITLSYNEQFF
TGCGCCAGCAGTTTGCCGACTAGCGGGATTACCCTATCCTACAATGAGCAGTTCTTC
>NA|TRBD2|TRBV14|TRBJ2-1
CASSQGLAGFLGYNEQFF
TGTGCCAGCAGCCAGGGACTAGCGGGATTTTTAGGCTACAATGAGCAGTTCTTC
>NA|NA|TRBV6-1|TRBJ1-5
CASSENYSNQPQHF
TGTGCCAGCAGTGAAAACTATAGCAATCAGCCCCAGCATTTT
>NA|NA|TRBV9|TRBJ2-2
CASSVGASANTGELFF
TGTGCCAGCAGCGTAGGCGCGTCCGCGAACACCGGGGAGCTGTTTTTT
>NA|TRBD1|TRBV5-5|TRBJ1-2
CASSSGTGGGYGYTF
TGTGCCAGCAGTTCCGGGACAGGGGGCGGGTATGGCTACACCTTC
>NA|NA|TRBV18|TRBJ2-3
CASSPPAGQDTQYF
TGTGCCAGCTCACCACCGGCAGGCCAGGATACGCAGTATTTT
>NA|NA|TRBV7-9|TRBJ1-3
CASSLAGSASGNTIYF
TGTGCCAGCAGCTTAGCAGGGTCAGCCTCTGGAAACACCATATATTTT
>NA|TRBD1|TRBV5-4|TRBJ2-5
CASSRDRSEETQYF
TGTGCCAGCAGTCGGGACAGATCTGAAGAGACCCAGTACTTC
>NA|TRBD2|TRBV28|TRBJ2-2
CASSLASGEAGELFF
TGTGCCAGCAGTTTGGCTAGCGGGGAGGCCGGGGAGCTGTTTTTT
>NA|TRBD2|TRBV5-1|TRBJ2-1
CASSFGLADDNNEQFF
TGCGCCAGCAGCTTCGGGCTAGCGGACGACAACAATGAGCAGTTCTTC
>NA|TRBD1|TRBV18|TRBJ1-2
CASSPRLEGTGKGYTF
TGTGCCAGCTCACCGCGTTTGGAAGGGACAGGGAAAGGCTACACCTTC
>once|TRBD1|TRBV7-2|TRBJ1-4
CASSQRGQSNEKLFF
TGTGCCAGCAGTCAGAGGGGGCAGTCTAATGAAAAACTGTTTTTT
>NA|NA|TRBV7-3|TRBJ2-7
CASSLITGGGAEYEQYF
TGTGCCAGCAGCTTAATAACGGGTGGAGGGGCTGAATACGAGCAGTACTTC
>NA|NA|TRBV10-3|TRBJ1-1
CAISESQVGNTEAFF
TGTGCCATCAGTGAGTCGCAGGTAGGGAACACTGAAGCTTTCTTT
>NA|TRBD1|TRBV10-2|TRBJ1-6
CASTGSGQGNSPLHF
TGCGCCAGCACTGGTTCGGGACAGGGGAATTCACCCCTCCACTTT
>NA|NA|TRBV2|TRBJ2-7
CASREEGLWVYEQYF
TGTGCCAGCAGGGAAGAAGGACTGTGGGTCTACGAGCAGTACTTC
>NA|NA|TRBV18|TRBJ1-4
CASSRATNEKLFF
TGTGCCAGCTCACGGGCAACTAATGAAAAACTGTTTTTT
>NA|TRBD1|TRBV5-1|TRBJ2-1
CASSLRTGSGHEQFF
TGCGCCAGCAGCCTTCGGACAGGGTCCGGCCATGAGCAGTTCTTC
>NA|NA|TRBV10-3|TRBJ1-5
CAISERGRVLRRYSNQPQHF
TGTGCCATCAGTGAGAGGGGCCGGGTCCTAAGGAGATATAGCAATCAGCCCCAGCATTTT
>NA|NA|TRBV30|TRBJ2-2
CAWNPSGRLAGELFF
TGTGCCTGGAACCCCAGCGGGCGGTTGGCCGGGGAGCTGTTTTTT
>NA|TRBD1|TRBV9|TRBJ2-3
CASSPRTGTSTDTQYF
TGTGCCAGCAGCCCACGGACAGGGACTAGCACAGATACGCAGTATTTT
>NA|TRBD1|TRBV7-2|TRBJ1-5
CASSLDRTGLLQPQHF
TGTGCCAGCAGCTTAGATCGGACAGGGCTCCTTCAGCCCCAGCATTTT
>NA|TRBD2|TRBV4-1|TRBJ2-3
CASSPGRTSGGTDTQYF
TGCGCCAGCAGCCCCGGAAGGACTAGCGGGGGCACAGATACGCAGTATTTT
>NA|NA|TRBV10-3|TRBJ2-2
CATQPGAGELFF
TGTGCCACCCAGCCGGGCGCCGGGGAGCTGTTTTTT
>NA|NA|TRBV5-1|TRBJ2-7
CASSPDRARYEQYF
TGCGCCAGCAGCCCGGACCGGGCCCGCTACGAGCAGTACTTC
>NA|TRBD1|TRBV7-6|TRBJ2-5
CASSLAPGTEETQYF
TGTGCCAGCAGCCTCGCCCCCGGGACAGAAGAGACCCAGTACTTC
>NA|NA|TRBV7-3|TRBJ2-2
CASSRAAGELFF
TGTGCCAGCAGCCGCGCAGCCGGGGAGCTGTTTTTT
>few|NA|TRBV5-1|TRBJ1-2
CASSLGLQVYGYTF
TGCGCCAGCAGCTTGGGCCTGCAGGTCTATGGCTACACCTTC
>NA|NA|TRBV7-7|TRBJ2-5
CASSLGDKLQETQYF
TGTGCTAGCAGCTTAGGTGACAAGCTCCAAGAGACCCAGTACTTC
>NA|NA|TRBV19|TRBJ2-6
CASSIGQGRAGANVLTF
TGTGCCAGTAGTATAGGGCAGGGGAGAGCTGGGGCCAACGTCCTGACTTTC
>NA|NA|TRBV18|TRBJ1-4
CASSPASTNEKLFF
TGTGCCAGCTCACCCGCCTCCACGAATGAAAAACTGTTTTTT
>NA|NA|TRBV2|TRBJ2-4
CASSESTLLGNIQYF
TGTGCCAGCAGTGAATCGACCTTGCTGGGAAACATTCAGTACTTC
>NA|NA|TRBV7-3|TRBJ2-3
CASSIGLGGFSPDTQYF
TGTGCCAGCAGCATCGGTCTGGGGGGCTTCTCCCCAGATACGCAGTATTTT
>NA|NA|TRBV28|TRBJ2-3
CASSLGSRKTDTQYF
TGTGCCAGCAGTTTGGGCTCGAGAAAAACAGATACGCAGTATTTT
>NA|TRBD1|TRBV6-4|TRBJ2-3
CASSSGTGVTDTQYF
TGTGCCAGCAGCTCCGGGACAGGGGTCACAGATACGCAGTATTTT
>NA|NA|TRBV7-9|TRBJ1-6
CASSFLQGNSPLHF
TGTGCCAGCAGCTTCTTACAGGGAAATTCACCCCTCCACTTT
>NA|NA|TRBV6-5|TRBJ1-3
CASSEDGGNTIYF
TGTGCCAGCAGCGAGGACGGTGGAAACACCATATATTTT
>NA|NA|TRBV2|TRBJ2-1
CASTPEGRSNEQFF
TGTGCCAGCACCCCGGAGGGTCGTTCAAATGAGCAGTTCTTC
>NA|NA|TRBV15|TRBJ2-7
CATSRPPPSYEQYF
TGTGCCACCAGCAGACCCCCTCCTAGCTACGAGCAGTACTTC
>NA|NA|TRBV7-9|TRBJ2-5
CASSPGTAKETQYF
TGTGCCAGCAGCCCAGGGACTGCGAAAGAGACCCAGTACTTC
>NA|TRBD2|TRBV10-3|TRBJ2-3
CAISERLAGATDTQYF
TGTGCCATCAGTGAACGACTAGCGGGAGCCACAGATACGCAGTATTTT
>few|NA|TRBV10-3|TRBJ1-2
CAISRANYGYTF
TGTGCCATCAGTAGGGCTAACTATGGCTACACCTTC
>NA|TRBD1|TRBV6-5|TRBJ1-1
CASSYRQGEGRTEAFF
TGTGCCAGCAGTTATCGACAGGGGGAGGGTAGAACTGAAGCTTTCTTT
>once|NA|TRBV6-5|TRBJ1-4
CASRGRGSNEKLFF
TGTGCCAGCAGAGGCAGGGGAAGTAATGAAAAACTGTTTTTT